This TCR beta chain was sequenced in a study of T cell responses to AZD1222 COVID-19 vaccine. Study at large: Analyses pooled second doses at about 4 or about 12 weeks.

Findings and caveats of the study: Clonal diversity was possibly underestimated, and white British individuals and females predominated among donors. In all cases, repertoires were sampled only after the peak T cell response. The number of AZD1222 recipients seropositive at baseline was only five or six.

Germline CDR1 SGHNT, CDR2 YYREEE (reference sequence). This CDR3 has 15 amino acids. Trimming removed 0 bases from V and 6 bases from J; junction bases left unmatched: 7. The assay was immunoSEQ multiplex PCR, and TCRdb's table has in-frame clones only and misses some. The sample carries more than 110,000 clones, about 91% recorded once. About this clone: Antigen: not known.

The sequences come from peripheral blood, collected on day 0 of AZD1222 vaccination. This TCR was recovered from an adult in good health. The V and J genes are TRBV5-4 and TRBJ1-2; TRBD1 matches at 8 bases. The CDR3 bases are TGTGCCAGCAGCTTGGATCCGCAGGGGGCAAATGGCTACACCTTC. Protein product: CASSLDPQGANGYTF.